This entry lists 27 T cell receptor beta chains sequenced from one sample in a study of blood T cell repertoires in COVID-19. The data were produced by immunoSEQ multiplex PCR, yet TCRdb's version contains in-frame clones alone and is incomplete. The repertoire holds roughly 52,000 clones, with roughly 87% as singletons. Sequencing was done on a sample of peripheral blood. The receptors come from a man aged 40-49 years with COVID-19, enrolled during active disease.

The chain uses TRBV10-2 and TRBJ1-6, with D hard to call. Between the trimmed V and J ends, which lost 2 bases and 7 bases, there was a span of 9 bases. CDR1 and CDR2 (germline): WSHSY, SAAADI. The CDR3 is 14 residues long. In DNA form, the CDR3 reads TGCGCCAGCAGTGAGCGGCAGGCGAATTCACCCCTCCACTTT. Protein product: CASSERQANSPLHF.

Only one count was recorded for this clone. The chain links TRBV29-1 to TRBJ2-1; 9 bases are a match to TRBD2. The germline V gene has CDR1 SQVTM and CDR2 ANQGSEA. This CDR3 contains 15 residues. V shed 2 bases, J shed 2 bases, and the junction held 4 bases outside the gene matches. CDR3 DNA: TGCAGCGTTGAAATAGCGGGAGCTGCCTACAATGAGCAGTTCTTC. Translated, it gives CSVEIAGAAYNEQFF.

The genes are TRBV18 and TRBJ2-1; 9 nucleotides line up with TRBD1. V was clipped by 5 bases and J by 5 bases; unmatched bases: 7. Germline CDR1 reads KGHSH; CDR2 reads LQKENI. CDR3 size: 15 residues. This chain's CDR3 is CASSTAGQGNNEQFF. Written as DNA, the CDR3 is TGTGCCAGCTCAACTGCGGGACAGGGAAACAATGAGCAGTTCTTC.

This clone was observed once. The chain is built from TRBV2 and TRBJ2-5; 9 bases fit TRBD2. Germline trimming cut 11 bases from V and 1 base from J; bases unmatched to any gene: 14. The CDR3 loop spans 16 amino acids. Germline CDR1 is SNHLY and CDR2 is FYNNEI. CDR3 bases: TGTGCCCGCGTGGGGGTCGCGGGGGGGACCCAAGAGACCCAGTACTTC. The encoded protein is CARVGVAGGTQETQYF.

This sequence joins TRBV7-3 and TRBJ2-7; 9 bases match TRBD1. Looked up from germline, CDR1 is SGHTA and CDR2 is FQGTGA. Trimming took 2 bases from V and 4 from J; bases not matched to a gene: 9. This CDR3 is built from 16 residues. The CDR3 coding sequence is TGTGCCAGCAGCTTACCGGGACAGGGAGGACAGTACGAGCAGTACTTC. Protein product: CASSLPGQGGQYEQYF.

This chain connects TRBV2 to TRBJ2-3; 11 bases are a match to TRBD2. CDR3 size: 16 residues. V gave up 7 bases and J gave up 3 bases; unmatched junction bases: 9. In germline, CDR1 is SNHLY, CDR2 FYNNEI. The CDR3 bases are TGTGCCAGCATTAGCGGGAGGGTGACATCAACAGATACGCAGTATTTT. This codes for CASISGRVTSTDTQYF.

The gene calls are TRBV19 and TRBJ2-3; D is uncertain. V was shortened by 10 bases and J by 5 bases, with 22 bases between the two germline ends. CDR1 and CDR2 from the germline V gene are LNHDA and SQIVND (reference sequence). The CDR3 is 15 amino acids. The CDR3 DNA reads as TGTGCCATCCACCGCCCAGTCGCTCTTATAGATACGCAGTATTTT. Translating it yields CAIHRPVALIDTQYF. The whole variable domain, remainder taken from reference TRBV19 and TRBJ2-3, is DGGITQSPKYLFRKEGQNVTLSCEQNLNHDAMYWYRQDPGQGLRLIYYSQIVNDFQKGDIAEGYSVSREKKESFPLTVTSAQKNPTAFYLCAIHRPVALIDTQYFGPGTRLTVL.

The J gene is TRBJ1-5, the V gene TRBV6-1; D remains ambiguous. This CDR3 region has 15 residues. V lost 2 bases, J lost 0 bases, and 8 bases lay in between. Germline CDR1 and CDR2: MNHNS and SASEGT. CDR3 DNA: TGTGCCAGCAGTGAAATGTCTAATAGCAATCAGCCCCAGCATTTT. This codes for CASSEMSNSNQPQHF.

The chain carries TRBV15 and TRBJ2-7; 7 nucleotides agree with TRBD1. Losses at the gene ends were 0 bases for V and 1 base for J; bases not matched to a gene: 3. Looked up from germline, CDR1 is LNHNV and CDR2 is YYDKDF (reference sequence). The CDR3 is 15 amino acids. In nucleotides, the CDR3 is TGTGCCACCAGCAGAGAGGGGACAGCTTCCTACGAGCAGTACTTC. Amino acid sequence: CATSREGTASYEQYF.

The genes are TRBV19 and TRBJ1-1, with 10 bases lining up with TRBD1. With 3 bases clipped from V and 4 bases from J, the junction kept 11 bases outside the gene matches. The length of the CDR3 is 17 residues. Germline-derived CDR1 and CDR2 are LNHDA and SQIVND (reference sequence). CDR3 loop: CASSMGDRGKLGTEAFF. In DNA form, the CDR3 reads TGTGCCAGTAGTATGGGGGACAGGGGTAAATTGGGCACTGAAGCTTTCTTT.

The chain links TRBV9 to TRBJ2-1, with D tentatively TRBD2 (6 bases). There are 16 residues in the CDR3. Germline V gene sequence: CDR1 SGDLS, CDR2 YYNGEE. V was cut by 3 bases and J by 6 bases, with 19 bases left in between. Here the CDR3 DNA reads TGTGCCAGCAGCGGAGACACGGAGGGTGATCTCAATGAGCAGTTCTTC. Its translation is CASSGDTEGDLNEQFF.

V and J are TRBV30 and TRBJ1-1; 8 nucleotides agree with TRBD1. The length of the CDR3 is 13 residues. CDR1 is GTSNPN and CDR2 is SVGIG in the germline V gene (reference sequence). V dropped 4 bases and J dropped 4; count of bases not matched to a gene: 5. The CDR3 DNA is TGTGCCTGGAACAGGGGGATGAGCACTGAAGCTTTCTTT. This translates into CAWNRGMSTEAFF.

V is TRBV4-1 and J is TRBJ2-5; 7 positions agree with TRBD1. V was clipped by 2 bases and J by 2 bases; unmatched bases: 2. This CDR3 spans 14 amino acids. Germline lookup yields CDR1 MGHRA and CDR2 YSYEKL. CDR3 in amino acids: CASSQRQGQETQYF. For the CDR3, the DNA is TGCGCCAGCAGCCAAAGACAGGGTCAAGAGACCCAGTACTTC.

The rearrangement uses TRBV5-8 and TRBJ2-1; 14 bases agree with TRBD2. This CDR3 has 16 residues. The germline V gene has CDR1 SGHTS and CDR2 YDEGEE. The V segment lost 6 bases and the J segment 4 bases; nucleotides outside the gene matches: 6. In nucleotides, the CDR3 is TGTGCCAGCAAGGTGGGACTAGCGGGGGAGTACAATGAGCAGTTCTTC. It yields the protein CASKVGLAGEYNEQFF.

V usage is TRBV5-1 and J usage is TRBJ1-6, with D possibly TRBD1 on 5 matching bases. Trimming stripped 1 base from V and 13 bases from J, with 15 bases between. The CDR3 totals 14 residues. Germline V gives CDR1 SGHRS, CDR2 YFSETQ. The CDR3 coding sequence is TGCGCCAGCAGCTTGAAACAGGATTCCTTTCCCCTCCACTTT. Residues: CASSLKQDSFPLHF.

This chain joins TRBV2 and TRBJ2-3; a weak D match, TRBD2 (5 bases). This CDR3 has 15 amino acids. In germline, CDR1 is SNHLY, CDR2 FYNNEI. The ends were cut back, 2 bases at V and 2 bases at J, with 11 bases in the middle. CDR3 region: CASSERGRNTDTQYF. CDR3 nucleotides: TGTGCCAGCAGTGAACGGGGTAGGAACACAGATACGCAGTATTTT.

This chain connects TRBV30 to TRBJ2-1; 14 bases are a match to TRBD2. The CDR3 spans 15 residues. With 4 bases clipped from V and 10 bases from J, the junction kept 9 bases outside the gene matches. CDR1 GTSNPN and CDR2 SVGIG come from the germline V gene (reference sequence). The CDR3 is CAWTRLAGGSGEQFF. The CDR3 nucleotides read TGTGCCTGGACCCGACTAGCGGGAGGGTCTGGGGAGCAGTTCTTC.

V and J are TRBV27 and TRBJ1-2; possibly TRBD1 for D (6 bases). Trimming took off 9 bases at V and 7 bases at J, with 15 bases between the two ends. The length of the CDR3 is 12 residues. CDR1 and CDR2 from the germline V gene are MNHEY and SMNVEV (reference sequence). CDR3 amino acids: CASADSSRGYTF. The CDR3 DNA reads as TGTGCCAGTGCGGACAGCTCGCGTGGCTACACCTTC.

V usage is TRBV4-2 and J usage is TRBJ2-3, with D tentatively TRBD2 (5 bases). Germline CDR1 and CDR2: LGHNA and YNFKEQ. V was cut by 0 bases and J by 4 bases, with 11 bases left in between. This CDR3 contains 15 residues. For the CDR3, the DNA is TGTGCCAGCAGCCAAGATAGCGTTAGCGCAGATACGCAGTATTTT. Amino acid sequence: CASSQDSVSADTQYF.

The chain combines TRBV21-1 with TRBJ2-2; TRBD1, the table's D call, was not compared with the DNA. TRBV21-1 is assigned pseudogene status. CDR3 length: 17 residues. The CDR3 is CASNRQRPQIHTGELFF. In DNA, the CDR3 is TGTGCCAGCAACCGACAACGGCCCCAAATCCACACCGGGGAGCTGTTTTTT.

The chain links TRBV11-3 to TRBJ2-5; 9 bases map to TRBD1. V shed 5 bases, J shed 5 bases, and the junction held 9 bases outside the gene matches. This CDR3 contains 15 residues. The germline V gene encodes CDR1 SGHNT and CDR2 YENEEA. The CDR3 DNA reads TGTGCCAGCAGCCTCGGGGGACAGGGCTCCGAGACCCAGTACTTC. The encoded protein is CASSLGGQGSETQYF.

The chain uses TRBV12-3 or TRBV12-4 and TRBJ1-6; possible D gene TRBD1, 5 bases. CDR3 length: 13 amino acids. Trimming shortened V by 5 bases and J by 7 bases, and 9 bases separated the two germline ends. CDR3 sequence reads: CASSRQQNSPLHF. The CDR3 coding sequence is TGTGCCAGCAGTCGACAGCAAAATTCACCCCTCCACTTT.

The chain recombines TRBV5-1 with TRBJ1-4; D remains unclear. CDR3 length equals 16 residues. Trimming cost V 5 bases and J 0 bases, with 14 bases left between them. Per germline, CDR1 SGHRS and CDR2 YFSETQ. The CDR3 nucleotides read TGCGCCAGCAGTTTTGAGTCAGGCGCAACTAATGAAAAACTGTTTTTT. It specifies CASSFESGATNEKLFF.

The chain carries TRBV2 and TRBJ2-3; 9 bases fit TRBD1. Germline V CDR1 and CDR2: SNHLY, FYNNEI. V trimming: 2 bases; J trimming: 2 bases; junction bases outside the gene matches: 2. This CDR3 has 15 amino acids. CDR3 sequence (DNA): TGTGCCAGCAGTGAAAGGACAGGGGCCACAGATACGCAGTATTTT. Translation gives CASSERTGATDTQYF. Filled out from reference TRBV2 and TRBJ2-3, the complete variable domain reads EPEVTQTPSHQVTQMGQEVILRCVPISNHLYFYWYRQILGQKVEFLVSFYNNEISEKSEIFDDQFSVERPDGSNFTLKIRSTKLEDSAMYFCASSERTGATDTQYFGPGTRLTVL.

The chain recombines TRBV5-1 with TRBJ2-3, with a tentative D call TRBD1 (7 bases). CDR1 and CDR2 (germline): SGHRS, YFSETQ. Trimming pared 4 bases from V and 0 bases from J, leaving 24 bases between. CDR3 size: 19 residues. The CDR3: CASSRGTVPWGLSTDTQYF. DNA of the CDR3: TGCGCCAGCAGCCGCGGGACAGTGCCTTGGGGCCTCAGCACAGATACGCAGTATTTT.

The chain links TRBV28 to TRBJ2-7; TRBD2 matches 13 bases. Germline V gene lookup returns CDR1 MDHEN and CDR2 SYDVKM. The CDR3 runs to 15 residues. Losses at the gene ends were 4 bases for V and 7 bases for J; bases not matched to a gene: 7. CDR3: CASSSLAGGPKEQYF. CDR3 coding DNA: TGTGCCAGCAGTTCACTAGCGGGAGGGCCGAAAGAGCAGTACTTC.

The chain uses TRBV28 and TRBJ1-1; tentatively, D is TRBD1 (6 bases). The V and J ends lost 7 bases and 4 bases respectively, with 13 bases between them. The CDR3 contains 13 residues. CDR1 and CDR2 (germline): MDHEN, SYDVKM. The CDR3 is CASTSQGSTEAFF. The CDR3 coding sequence is TGTGCCAGCACTTCTCAGGGGAGCACTGAAGCTTTCTTT.